The 31 T cell receptor beta chains presented below share a single source sample, sequenced in a study of early T cells in non-severe SARS-CoV-2 infection. TCRdb ran MiXCR on the 5' RACE reads and lists one entry per CDR3 protein. Among around 44,000 distinct CDR3 sequences listed, about 9.8% were seen once. The source material was whole blood. The receptors were sampled from an adult who was a healthcare worker with PCR-confirmed SARS-CoV-2 infection or an uninfected control (not recorded which).

V is TRBV27 and J is TRBJ1-2; tentative D call: TRBD1 (6 bases). This CDR3 spans 14 amino acids. Germline-derived CDR1 and CDR2 are MNHEY and SMNVEV (reference sequence). The germline V and J ends were trimmed by 5 bases and 4 bases, with 14 bases remaining between them. CDR3 sequence reads: CASSPGQRAYGYTF. The DNA for the CDR3 is TGTGCCAGCAGTCCCGGACAGCGTGCCTATGGCTACACCTTC.

Ten or more counts support this clonotype. This chain connects TRBV9 to TRBJ1-1; D ambiguous. The germline gives CDR1 SGDLS, CDR2 YYNGEE. The CDR3 length is 15 residues. Trimming took 0 bases from V and 5 from J, leaving 14 bases between them. The CDR3 sequence is CASSVDATRGTEAFF. CDR3 DNA: TGTGCCAGCAGCGTAGATGCCACAAGAGGGACTGAAGCTTTCTTT.

By share of the sample, this clonotype is medium-sized. The chain combines TRBV28 with TRBJ2-3; D is undetermined. The V gene lost 5 bases and the J gene lost 0 bases, with 12 bases spanning the gap. CDR3 length: 15 residues. Germline-derived CDR1 and CDR2 are MDHEN and SYDVKM. Written as DNA, the CDR3 is TGTGCCAGCAGTCCCTTGGGCGCTAGCACAGATACGCAGTATTTT. Its translation is CASSPLGASTDTQYF.

The table lists this clonotype with many counts. This chain joins TRBV7-2 and TRBJ2-3; 8 nucleotides align to TRBD1. Germline loops: CDR1 SGHTA, CDR2 FQGNSA. The CDR3 has 18 amino acids. V was pared by 5 bases and J by 2 bases, with 15 bases of the junction left unmatched. The CDR3 DNA sequence: TGTGCCAGCAGCCTTGGGCCAGCCAGGGACAGGACCACAGATACGCAGTATTTT. It encodes CASSLGPARDRTTDTQYF.

This clonotype was seen repeatedly, ten times or more. The chain joins TRBV12-3 or TRBV12-4 to TRBJ1-1; no reliable D call. V lost 4 bases and J 8 bases, leaving 14 bases between the germline ends. This CDR3 is 13 amino acids long. The CDR3 protein is CASSWVVPPEAFF. Written as DNA, the CDR3 is TGTGCCAGCAGTTGGGTGGTGCCTCCAGAAGCTTTCTTT.

This clonotype was detected ten times or more. The chain carries TRBV6-5 and TRBJ1-2; TRBD1 agrees at 10 bases. V dropped 2 bases and J dropped 8; count of bases not matched to a gene: 11. CDR3 length: 16 residues. Germline V gives CDR1 MNHEY, CDR2 SVGAGI. This chain's CDR3 is CASSYVRPGQGSGYTF. DNA of the CDR3: TGTGCCAGCAGTTACGTGAGACCGGGACAGGGGTCGGGCTACACCTTC.

This clonotype was seen many times. The chain recombines TRBV27 with TRBJ2-7, with 10 bases identical to TRBD2. The CDR3 covers 20 residues. Germline V gene data show CDR1 as MNHEY and CDR2 as SMNVEV (reference sequence). V was clipped by 3 bases and J by 6 bases; unmatched bases: 23. The CDR3 DNA sequence: TGTGCCAGCAGTTTTACGGCGAAATCTGGGCTAGCGGGAGTGAAGGGCGAGCAGTACTTC. It yields the protein CASSFTAKSGLAGVKGEQYF.

This clonotype was seen ten or more times. The genes are TRBV20-1 and TRBJ2-1, with D unclear. This CDR3 has 15 amino acids. Germline V gene data show CDR1 as DFQATT and CDR2 as SNEGSKA (reference sequence). The V end lost 0 bases, the J end lost 0 bases, and 9 bases lay between the germline ends. The CDR3 region has the DNA TGCAGTGCTAGAGATCAGGCGGCCTCCTACAATGAGCAGTTCTTC. Protein product: CSARDQAASYNEQFF.

This clonotype was counted ten times or more. The V gene is TRBV7-3, the J gene TRBJ2-1; 13 bases match TRBD2. Trimming took 4 bases from V and 9 from J; bases not matched to a gene: 3. From germline, CDR1 is SGHTA and CDR2 FQGTGA. The CDR3 extends over 14 amino acids. The CDR3 loop is CASSSRLAGGEQFF. DNA of the CDR3: TGTGCCAGCAGCTCAAGACTAGCGGGAGGTGAGCAGTTCTTC.

This clonotype was seen only a few times. This chain links TRBV7-3 with TRBJ2-1; the D gene is possibly TRBD1 (6 bases). The germline V gene encodes CDR1 SGHTA and CDR2 FQGTGA. Trimming shortened V by 5 bases and J by 8 bases, and 13 bases separated the two germline ends. The CDR3 contains 13 residues. CDR3 sequence reads: CASSEQGSDEQFF. Written as DNA, the CDR3 is TGTGCCAGCAGCGAACAGGGTTCCGATGAGCAGTTCTTC.

The gene calls are TRBV7-9 and TRBJ2-1; possible D gene TRBD1, 5 bases. The CDR3 loop spans 16 amino acids. Germline V gene data show CDR1 as SEHNR and CDR2 as FQNEAQ (reference sequence). V dropped 5 bases and J dropped 0 bases, with 14 bases sitting between them. The chain's CDR3 is CASSRVRAHSYNEQFF. The CDR3 DNA reads TGTGCCAGCAGCCGGGTCAGGGCGCACTCCTACAATGAGCAGTTCTTC.

This clonotype was detected many times. The V call is TRBV29-1, the J call TRBJ1-1; D possibly corresponds to TRBD1 (5 bases). This CDR3 spans 13 amino acids. Germline CDR1 SQVTM, CDR2 ANQGSEA. The V gene lost 5 bases and the J gene lost 0 bases, with 10 bases spanning the gap. This CDR3 is CSVRRQLNTEAFF. DNA of the CDR3: TGCAGCGTTCGGCGACAGCTGAACACTGAAGCTTTCTTT.

This clonotype was seen at least ten times. V and J are TRBV5-1 and TRBJ1-1, with a weak D call TRBD1 (5 bases). Germline CDR1 is SGHRS and CDR2 is YFSETQ. V was trimmed by 6 bases and J by 3 bases, leaving 15 bases between them. The CDR3 has 14 residues. The CDR3 is CASTREGRDTEAFF. CDR3 coding DNA: TGCGCCAGCACCAGGGAGGGTAGGGACACTGAAGCTTTCTTT.

This clonotype was observed a handful of times. The DNA of the CDR3 is TGCAGCGTCCACCCAGGGGGCGGTGAAAACACCATATATTTT. As protein: CSVHPGGGENTIYF. The rearrangement links TRBV29-1 to TRBJ1-3, with 8 nucleotides matching TRBD1. After removal of 6 bases from V and 6 bases from J, the junction contained 10 bases not matched to a gene. Germline V gene lookup returns CDR1 SQVTM and CDR2 ANQGSEA. This CDR3 region has 14 residues.

The chain couples TRBV27 to TRBJ1-2; tentatively, D is TRBD1 (6 bases). This CDR3 contains 14 residues. CDR1 and CDR2 from the germline V gene are MNHEY and SMNVEV (reference sequence). Between the trimmed V and J ends, which lost 4 bases and 3 bases, there was a span of 12 bases. CDR3: CASSYRDSHYGYTF. DNA for the CDR3: TGTGCCAGCAGTTACAGGGATAGCCACTATGGCTACACCTTC.

This clonotype appeared many times. The V gene is TRBV28, the J gene TRBJ2-7; 8 nucleotides line up with TRBD1. This CDR3 is 16 amino acids long. Per germline, CDR1 MDHEN and CDR2 SYDVKM. J gave up 2 bases and V 2 bases, and 8 bases lay outside the gene matches. The CDR3 DNA reads TGTGCCAGCAGTTTAGATTCCGGGACAGGAACCTACGAGCAGTACTTC. The encoded protein is CASSLDSGTGTYEQYF.

This clonotype was observed at least ten times. V usage is TRBV18 and J usage is TRBJ2-5; D might be TRBD1 or TRBD2, each matching 6 bases. V dropped 6 bases and J dropped 4 bases, with 15 bases sitting between them. This CDR3 has 14 amino acids. Germline CDR1 and CDR2: KGHSH and LQKENI. The CDR3, as DNA: TGTGCCAGCTCGGCGACAGGCGGGACAGAGACCCAGTACTTC. Translation gives CASSATGGTETQYF.

There are a few counts of this clonotype. V usage is TRBV20-1 and J usage is TRBJ1-1, with D possibly TRBD1 on 6 matching bases. Trimming stripped 5 bases from V and 1 base from J, with 11 bases between. CDR1 is DFQATT and CDR2 is SNEGSKA in the germline V gene (reference sequence). The CDR3 sequence is 13 residues long. The CDR3 DNA sequence: TGCAGTGCTTCGACAGGTTCGAACACTGAAGCTTTCTTT. Protein sequence: CSASTGSNTEAFF.

The sample holds many counts of this clonotype. The chain couples TRBV12-3 or TRBV12-4 to TRBJ1-1, with D hard to call. This CDR3 spans 12 amino acids. V gave up 2 bases and J gave up 5 bases, with 6 bases separating them. The CDR3 region is CASSLWGTEAFF. The DNA of the CDR3 is TGTGCCAGCAGTTTATGGGGTACTGAAGCTTTCTTT.

This clonotype occurred a few times. The CDR3 region has the DNA TGCGCCAGCAGCCAAGGATCCACTGAAGCTTTCTTT. It yields the protein CASSQGSTEAFF. V and J are TRBV4-1 and TRBJ1-1; no firm D call. The CDR3 is made up of 12 amino acids. The V end was cut by 1 base, the J end by 4 bases, with 4 bases between. CDR1 and CDR2 (germline): MGHRA, YSYEKL.

V usage is TRBV12-3 or TRBV12-4 and J usage is TRBJ2-1, with 10 bases identical to TRBD2. J was trimmed by 10 bases and V by 5 bases; bases with no gene match: 8. The CDR3 runs 14 residues. The CDR3 spells CASSRSSGSREQFF. CDR3 in DNA: TGTGCCAGCAGTAGGTCTAGCGGGAGTCGGGAGCAGTTCTTC.

This clonotype was counted at least ten times. The V call is TRBV20-1, the J call TRBJ2-7; D remains ambiguous. CDR3 length: 10 amino acids. Per the germline V gene, CDR1 is DFQATT and CDR2 is SNEGSKA (reference sequence). Trimming took off 6 bases at V and 8 bases at J, with 11 bases between the two ends. The CDR3 loop is CSAAEEKQYF. CDR3 nucleotides: TGCAGTGCCGCCGAGGAGAAGCAGTACTTC.

This clonotype has more than one count but fewer than ten. This chain connects TRBV30 to TRBJ2-7; D is perhaps TRBD1 (5 bases). Trimming took 3 bases from V and 7 from J, leaving 16 bases between them. The CDR3 runs 13 residues. CDR1 is GTSNPN, CDR2 SVGIG, per germline (reference sequence). The CDR3 loop is CAWSRQTAREQYF. In DNA, the CDR3 is TGTGCCTGGAGCCGACAGACAGCGAGAGAGCAGTACTTC. Supplemented by reference TRBV30 and TRBJ2-7, the full variable domain reads SQTIHQWPATLVQPVGSPLSLECTVEGTSNPNLYWYRQAAGRGLQLLFYSVGIGQISSEVPQNLSASRPQDRQFILSSKKLLLSDSGFYLCAWSRQTAREQYFGPGTRLTVT.

The chain employs TRBV29-1 and TRBJ1-1; unclear D gene. CDR1 SQVTM and CDR2 ANQGSEA come from the germline V gene. Trimming pared 6 bases from V and 4 bases from J, leaving 15 bases between. The CDR3 has 13 residues. CDR3 amino acids: CSVSVGLRTEAFF. The CDR3 DNA sequence: TGCAGCGTCTCCGTTGGGTTGCGCACTGAAGCTTTCTTT.

At least ten counts were recorded for this clonotype. The chain combines TRBV11-2 with TRBJ2-1, with TRBD2 matching over 9 bases. The trim removed 5 bases at V and 0 bases at J, leaving 5 bases unmatched. The CDR3 is 16 residues long. Germline lookup yields CDR1 SGHAT and CDR2 FQNNGV. CDR3 in amino acids: CASSPLAGSSYNEQFF. CDR3 nucleotide sequence: TGTGCCAGCAGCCCCCTAGCGGGAAGCTCCTACAATGAGCAGTTCTTC.

The table lists this clonotype with many counts. This chain links TRBV12-3 or TRBV12-4 with TRBJ2-1; 7 nucleotides match TRBD1. The V and J ends lost 6 bases and 7 bases, in that order; junction bases with no gene match: 9. CDR3 length equals 14 residues. The CDR3 region has the DNA TGTGCCAGCAGAATGGGAGACAGGGTAAATGAGCAGTTCTTC. This encodes CASRMGDRVNEQFF.

In this sample, this clonotype turned up many times. The rearrangement joins TRBV7-9 to TRBJ1-2, with TRBD1 matching 7 bases. Germline V gene data show CDR1 as SEHNR and CDR2 as FQNEAQ (reference sequence). J lost 3 bases, V lost 2 bases, and 15 bases had no gene match. The CDR3 totals 18 residues. The DNA of the CDR3 is TGTGCCAGCAGCTTAAGGGCGCAGGGGGATTTCTCGGACTATGGCTACACCTTC. This gives the protein CASSLRAQGDFSDYGYTF.

In this sample, this clonotype turned up a few times. The chain recombines TRBV29-1 with TRBJ2-2; TRBD1 matches 8 bases. V lost 2 bases, J lost 7 bases, and 9 bases stayed unmatched. This CDR3 comprises 15 residues. Germline assignment: CDR1 SQVTM and CDR2 ANQGSEA. The CDR3: CSVERVQGVHGELFF. CDR3 in DNA: TGCAGCGTTGAAAGGGTACAGGGGGTCCACGGGGAGCTGTTTTTT.

The rearrangement links TRBV20-1 to TRBJ1-1, with D hard to call. The CDR3 loop spans 13 amino acids. The germline V gene has CDR1 DFQATT and CDR2 SNEGSKA (reference sequence). V gave up 4 bases and J gave up 5 bases, with 14 bases separating them. CDR3: CSATTRVGTEAFF. CDR3 in DNA: TGCAGTGCTACCACTCGGGTTGGTACTGAAGCTTTCTTT.

In its sample, this clonotype was seen many times. The chain links TRBV7-2 to TRBJ2-1; 10 positions match TRBD1. CDR1 and CDR2 (germline): SGHTA, FQGNSA. This CDR3 spans 16 amino acids. V was pared by 4 bases and J by 8 bases, with 11 bases of the junction left unmatched. The CDR3 DNA follows: TGTGCCAGCAGCTCATACCGGGACAGGGGAAAATATGAGCAGTTCTTC. It is translated as CASSSYRDRGKYEQFF.

The chain employs TRBV27 and TRBJ2-1, with D possibly matching TRBD1 (7 bases). Germline CDR1 MNHEY, CDR2 SMNVEV (reference sequence). CDR3 length: 15 residues. V was shortened by 2 bases and J by 3 bases, with 11 bases between the two germline ends. In nucleotides, the CDR3 is TGTGCCAGCAGTTTAGGGGGGACAGTCTACAATGAGCAGTTCTTC. It codes for CASSLGGTVYNEQFF.